The clone carrying this TCR beta chain was recorded a few times. What it recognizes is unknown. The library gave individual cDNA molecules unique molecular identifiers. TCRdb recomputed calls from the RACE reads with MiXCR, one row per CDR3 protein. The table has about 96,000 distinct CDR3 sequences, 7% to 10% seen once. The data stem from a study of human T cells and chemical hapten exposure. General study points: TCRs above 1 in 1000 frequency stayed constant with DPC sensitization.

Germline V gene lookup returns CDR1 SQVTM and CDR2 ANQGSEA. The CDR3 has 14 amino acids. Deletions cut 4 bases from V and 5 bases from J, with 16 bases between. The time point was: patch test 2, 6 weeks after DPC sensitization. Treatment denoted: therapeutic diphenylcyclopropenone sensitization with weekly scalp DPC. The clonotype originates from a middle-aged woman with alopecia areata. Some clones in this sample may be carry-over from other donors' samples. Material: whole blood, obtained in connection with sensitization to the hapten diphenylcyclopropenone (DPC). This chain links TRBV29-1 with TRBJ2-3; D possibly matches TRBD1 or TRBD2 (6 bases each). The CDR3 nucleotides are TGCAGCGTTGTTCGGGGGCAGGTCAGAGATACGCAGTATTTT. It is translated as CSVVRGQVRDTQYF.